This T cell receptor beta chain was captured by sequencing in a study of blood T cell repertoires in COVID-19. Study-level information: Acute-phase and convalescent COVID-19 samples originated in the United States, Italy and Spain. T cells, B-cell-depleted T cells, or PBMCs provided the cDNA or gDNA that served as material.

This CDR3 is built from 15 residues. Trimming cost V 6 bases and J 1 base, with 12 bases left between them. Germline V CDR1 and CDR2: MNHEY, SVGAGI. Sequenced by immunoSEQ multiplex PCR; TCRdb stores in-frame clones only, minus some. Of hundreds of thousands of clones in the sample, roughly 85% were seen once. The source is a woman younger than 30 who had recovered from COVID-19. The chain combines TRBV6-5 with TRBJ2-2, with a tentative D call TRBD2 (5 bases). What was sequenced was peripheral blood. The DNA for the CDR3 is TGTGCCAGCAGGCTCGGACTCGTGAACACCGGGGAGCTGTTTTTT. Residues: CASRLGLVNTGELFF.